Listed below are T cell receptor beta chains from one sample, sequenced in a study of blood T cell repertoires in COVID-19. Only in-frame clones appear in the TCRdb table, and some are missing; sequencing was by immunoSEQ multiplex PCR. This table has 490,000 or so clones, about 88% appearing once. Sequenced material: PBMCs or T cells enriched from blood (not recorded which). All receptors come from a woman aged 55-70 years who had recovered from COVID-19. CDR3s include the opening cysteine and the closing phenylalanine or tryptophan. Fields, in order: CDR3 length, V gene, J gene, CDR3 protein.

>14|TRBV5-1|TRBJ1-1
CASSSGQGNTEAFF
>17|TRBV6-4|TRBJ2-1
CASSDSLSGFPYNEQFF
>13|TRBV6-5|TRBJ1-5
CASRPRDNQPQHF
>17|TRBV7-9|TRBJ2-1
CASSFPTSGGFYNEQFF
>13|TRBV4-1|TRBJ1-4
CASSTLITEKLFF
>17|TRBV6-1|TRBJ2-1
CASSEYRGGGSYNEQFF
>15|TRBV28|TRBJ1-5
CASSARQGSNQPQHF
>16|TRBV6-4|TRBJ2-2
CASSDYRRGNTGELFF
>14|TRBV5-1|TRBJ1-2
CASSPGTANYGYTF
>15|TRBV5-6|TRBJ2-1
CASSLQGKSYNEQFF